What follows are 27 T cell receptor beta chains derived from one specimen sequenced in a study of cytomegalovirus exposure and HLA in healthy donors (dated by TCRdb to 2015 to 2018). The receptor library was made with the immunoSEQ multiplex PCR assay. A mixture of 60 forward primers for TCR Vbeta segments and 13 reverse primers for TCR Jbeta segments was used in the multiplex PCR. Sourced from immuneACCESS, this table was stored by TCRdb with only in-frame sequences that have V and J called. A share of the clones is absent; for the studies checked, an unresolved V gene accounts for under half, and the remainder has no known explanation. This sample has about 140,000 clones in its table, and approximately 80% of those were observed once. In total, the top ten clones hold 1.9% of the sample. The sequencing input was PBMCs. These TCRs come from a woman aged 40 to 55 in good health and CMV-seronegative.

This clone was seen a few times. The V call is TRBV9, the J call TRBJ2-7, with TRBD2 matching over 10 bases. Germline values: CDR1 SGDLS, CDR2 YYNGEE. CDR3 length equals 16 residues. The J segment lost 7 bases and the V segment lost 0 bases, leaving 10 bases of the junction unmatched. In DNA form, the CDR3 reads TGTGCCAGCAGCGTAGGGGAGCGGGAGGGCCTAGGAGAGCAGTACTTC. This encodes CASSVGEREGLGEQYF.

This chain uses TRBV6-6 with TRBJ1-4, with unresolved D. CDR1 and CDR2 from the germline V gene are MNHNY and SVGAGI (reference sequence). The CDR3 covers 14 residues. With 8 bases removed from V and 4 bases from J, the gap between germline ends came to 14 bases. In DNA, the CDR3 is TGTGCCAGCTTTGCATCTAGGTTTAATGAAAAACTGTTTTTT. It yields the protein CASFASRFNEKLFF.

In its sample, this clone was seen once. J is TRBJ1-5 and V is TRBV7-9; D gene uncertain. Deletions cut 1 base from V and 8 bases from J, with 6 bases between. The length of the CDR3 is 12 residues. Per germline, CDR1 SEHNR and CDR2 FQNEAQ (reference sequence). CDR3 residues: CASSLGVEPQHF. The DNA of the CDR3 is TGTGCCAGCAGCTTAGGAGTGGAGCCCCAGCATTTT.

This clone was seen more than once but under ten times. The chain links TRBV7-9 to TRBJ1-1; D is unclear. V was pared by 1 base and J by 8 bases, with 11 bases between. This CDR3 region has 13 residues. Germline V lookup: CDR1 SEHNR, CDR2 FQNEAQ (reference sequence). DNA for the CDR3: TGTGCCAGCAGCTTAGTACGAGGGCAGGAAGCTTTCTTT. Translating gives CASSLVRGQEAFF.

CDR3 in DNA: TGTGCCAGCAGCCAAGACCTAGCGAACCAAGAGACCCAGTACTTC. Translated, it gives CASSQDLANQETQYF. The rearrangement links TRBV4-2 to TRBJ2-5; a weak D match, TRBD2 (6 bases). Germline lookup yields CDR1 LGHNA and CDR2 YNFKEQ. V was cut by 0 bases and J by 0 bases, with 8 bases left in between. This CDR3 contains 15 residues.

The CDR3 reads CASSKDRGGYNEQFF. The DNA for the CDR3 is TGTGCCAGCAGTAAGGACAGGGGGGGATACAATGAGCAGTTCTTC. The chain links TRBV7-2 to TRBJ2-1; 10 positions agree with TRBD1. With V trimmed by 6 bases and J by 4 bases, 6 bases remained unmatched. This CDR3 is 15 amino acids long. From germline, CDR1 is SGHTA and CDR2 FQGNSA. Variable domain in full (rest from reference TRBV7-2 and TRBJ2-1): GAGVSQSPSNKVTEKGKDVELRCDPISGHTALYWYRQSLGQGLEFLIYFQGNSAPDKSGLPSDRFSAERTGGSVSTLTIQRTQQEDSAVYLCASSKDRGGYNEQFFGPGTRLTVL.

J is TRBJ1-2 and V is TRBV5-8; maybe TRBD1 (6 bases). Germline assignment: CDR1 SGHTS and CDR2 YDEGEE. This CDR3 has 16 residues. With 4 bases removed from V and 5 bases from J, the gap between germline ends came to 21 bases. The DNA for the CDR3 is TGTGCCAGCAGCGTCCGACAGGCCTCGGGGGGTTATGGCTACACCTTC. It specifies CASSVRQASGGYGYTF.

The chain employs TRBV7-2 and TRBJ1-5; tentative D call: TRBD1 (5 bases). Germline V gives CDR1 SGHTA, CDR2 FQGNSA. This CDR3 has 16 amino acids. V lost 5 bases and J 0 bases, leaving 14 bases between the germline ends. The CDR3 DNA is TGTGCCAGCAGCCTCGACAGAACCGATAGCAATCAGCCCCAGCATTTT. It translates to CASSLDRTDSNQPQHF.

J is TRBJ2-7 and V is TRBV6-6, with no clear D. Per germline, CDR1 MNHNY and CDR2 SVGAGI (reference sequence). V was clipped by 4 bases and J by 2 bases, with 9 bases between them. The CDR3 spans 13 residues. Here the CDR3 reads CASSSPGPYEQYF. As DNA, the CDR3 is TGTGCCAGCAGTTCTCCAGGCCCCTACGAGCAGTACTTC.

The DNA for the CDR3 is TGTGCCATCAGTGAGTCAATACTGGGTACAGGTCGGTATGGCTACACCTTC. Translating gives CAISESILGTGRYGYTF. The chain uses TRBV10-3 and TRBJ1-2, with D perhaps TRBD1 (5 bases). The CDR3 has 17 amino acids. V was clipped by 0 bases and J by 5 bases, with 19 bases between them. Germline CDR1 and CDR2: ENHRY and SYGVKD.

The rearrangement uses TRBV28 and TRBJ2-7; D is perhaps TRBD2 (7 bases). The ends were cut back, 4 bases at V and 1 base at J, with 17 bases in the middle. The CDR3 consists of 16 residues. In germline, CDR1 is MDHEN, CDR2 SYDVKM. The CDR3 reads CASSSIWAGASYEQYF. The DNA for the CDR3 is TGTGCCAGCAGTTCTATTTGGGCGGGGGCGTCCTACGAGCAGTACTTC. The entire variable domain, with the rest obtained from reference TRBV28 and TRBJ2-7, is as follows: DVKVTQSSRYLVKRTGEKVFLECVQDMDHENMFWYRQDPGLGLRLIYFSYDVKMKEKGDIPEGYSVSREKKERFSLILESASTNQTSMYLCASSSIWAGASYEQYFGPGTRLTVT.

In DNA form, the CDR3 reads TGTGCCAGTAGACGAAGAGACAGGACTAACATTCAGTACTTC. Translated: CASRRRDRTNIQYF. This rearrangement joins TRBV19 to TRBJ2-4, with a tentative D call TRBD1 (6 bases). V shed 6 bases and J shed 7 bases, with 16 bases lying between them. The CDR3 is 14 amino acids. Germline assignment: CDR1 LNHDA and CDR2 SQIVND (reference sequence).

V and J are TRBV28 and TRBJ1-2, with 8 bases matching TRBD1. The length of the CDR3 is 14 residues. The ends lost 7 bases at V and 4 bases at J; junction bases unmatched: 8. Looked up from germline, CDR1 is MDHEN and CDR2 is SYDVKM. CDR3: CASIGGTGGYGYTF. Here the CDR3 DNA reads TGTGCCAGCATTGGGGGCACAGGGGGCTATGGCTACACCTTC.

This chain links TRBV29-1 with TRBJ2-3; weak D call: TRBD1 (6 bases). CDR3 length equals 11 residues. V was cut by 8 bases and J by 9 bases, with 15 bases left in between. Germline CDR1 reads SQVTM; CDR2 reads ANQGSEA. The CDR3 here is CSSLGGDTQYF. The DNA for the CDR3 is TGCAGCTCCTTAGGGGGTGACACGCAGTATTTT.

Comments on this clone: Other DNA sequences in this specimen translate into the identical CDR3. The chain recombines TRBV28 with TRBJ1-5; 9 nucleotides align to TRBD1. CDR1 MDHEN and CDR2 SYDVKM come from the germline V gene. This CDR3 has 16 amino acids. J lost 1 base, V lost 3 bases, and 4 bases had no gene match. DNA of the CDR3: TGTGCCAGCAGTTTCGGGACAGGGTCGAGCAATCAGCCCCAGCATTTT. This sequence encodes CASSFGTGSSNQPQHF.

This chain joins TRBV4-3 and TRBJ1-2; D gene ambiguous. The CDR3 runs 14 residues. V was trimmed by 1 base and J by 4 bases, leaving 10 bases between them. Germline CDR1 and CDR2: LGHNA and YSLEER. CDR3 coding DNA: TGCGCCAGCAGCCAAGTCGGGAGAATCTATGGCTACACCTTC. As protein: CASSQVGRIYGYTF.

This clone showed up just a few times. The V gene is TRBV7-9, the J gene TRBJ2-3, with TRBD2 identical over 14 bases. Germline lookup yields CDR1 SEHNR and CDR2 FQNEAQ (reference sequence). The CDR3 sequence is 19 residues long. V lost 3 bases to trimming and J lost 8 bases; unmatched junction nucleotides: 16. CDR3 coding DNA: TGTGCCAGCAGCTTTGACTTTTCGTGGGGACTAGCGGGAGAGTTTACGCAGTATTTT. It translates to CASSFDFSWGLAGEFTQYF.

The chain links TRBV5-1 to TRBJ1-3, with D hard to call. This CDR3 comprises 14 residues. V lost 0 bases and J 2 bases, leaving 6 bases between the germline ends. Per the germline V gene, CDR1 is SGHRS and CDR2 is YFSETQ. The CDR3 is CASSLGTAGNTIYF. For the CDR3, the DNA is TGCGCCAGCAGCTTGGGGACTGCTGGAAACACCATATATTTT.

J is TRBJ2-5 and V is TRBV10-3; weak D call: TRBD2 (6 bases). V was clipped by 6 bases and J by 5 bases, with 10 bases between them. This CDR3 has 12 amino acids. Germline assignment: CDR1 ENHRY and CDR2 SYGVKD. The CDR3 region is CAISRGVETQYF. The CDR3 bases are TGTGCCATCAGCCGCGGGGTCGAGACCCAGTACTTC.

This chain connects TRBV9 to TRBJ2-1; no definite D call. Between the trimmed V and J ends, which lost 7 bases and 5 bases, there was a span of 7 bases. The CDR3 is made up of 11 amino acids. Germline lookup yields CDR1 SGDLS and CDR2 YYNGEE. The CDR3 DNA is TGTGCCAGCGGCAGAAACAATGAGCAGTTCTTC. It encodes CASGRNNEQFF.

The genes are TRBV18 and TRBJ2-5; no firm D call. V was clipped by 0 bases and J by 1 base, with 12 bases between them. This CDR3 is 16 amino acids long. Per the germline V gene, CDR1 is KGHSH and CDR2 is LQKENI. CDR3 residues: CASSPPRGSLQETQYF. The CDR3 DNA reads TGTGCCAGCTCACCACCGCGAGGCAGCCTCCAAGAGACCCAGTACTTC.

This clone was seen a handful of times. The chain is built from TRBV7-9 and TRBJ2-3; D is undetermined. This CDR3 contains 16 residues. V shed 5 bases and J shed 0 bases, with 15 bases lying between them. Germline values: CDR1 SEHNR, CDR2 FQNEAQ (reference sequence). The CDR3 sequence is CASSLDTWYSTDTQYF. DNA of the CDR3: TGTGCCAGCAGCCTAGACACGTGGTATAGCACAGATACGCAGTATTTT.

The rearrangement links TRBV9 to TRBJ1-2; D might be TRBD1 (6 bases). Germline CDR1 reads SGDLS; CDR2 reads YYNGEE. The V end lost 0 bases, the J end lost 3 bases, and 6 bases lay between the germline ends. CDR3 size: 13 residues. The CDR3 DNA reads TGTGCCAGCAGCGTAGACAGGGACTATGGCTACACCTTC. Protein: CASSVDRDYGYTF.

This rearrangement joins TRBV7-7 to TRBJ2-5; 7 positions agree with TRBD1. Germline CDR1 reads SSHAT; CDR2 reads FNYEAQ (reference sequence). J gave up 2 bases and V 2 bases, and 5 bases lay outside the gene matches. The CDR3 has 15 residues. The CDR3: CASSLLDRAQETQYF. The CDR3 DNA is TGTGCCAGCAGCTTACTTGACAGGGCACAAGAGACCCAGTACTTC.

The V gene is TRBV28, the J gene TRBJ1-2, with a possible D match to TRBD1 (5 bases). V was shortened by 7 bases and J by 4 bases, with 10 bases between the two germline ends. The germline V gene has CDR1 MDHEN and CDR2 SYDVKM. The CDR3 covers 12 residues. The CDR3 reads CASKGRVYGYTF. The CDR3 coding sequence is TGTGCCAGCAAGGGCAGGGTCTATGGCTACACCTTC.

The chain carries TRBV5-6 and TRBJ2-7; D remains ambiguous. CDR3 size: 16 residues. V dropped 1 base and J dropped 0 bases, with 14 bases sitting between them. Germline lookup yields CDR1 SGHDT and CDR2 YYEEEE. The CDR3 DNA reads as TGTGCCAGCAGCTTGCTGGCGGAACCAGCCTCCTACGAGCAGTACTTC. Protein sequence: CASSLLAEPASYEQYF.

This sequence joins TRBV9 and TRBJ2-3, with 11 nucleotides matching TRBD2. Germline trimming cut 3 bases from V and 3 bases from J; bases unmatched to any gene: 12. This CDR3 has 18 residues. The germline CDR1 and CDR2 sequences are SGDLS and YYNGEE. CDR3 sequence reads: CASSGGVRASGRTDTQYF. The CDR3 coding sequence is TGTGCCAGCAGCGGAGGGGTTCGGGCTAGCGGGAGGACAGATACGCAGTATTTT.